This T cell receptor beta chain was found in a study of blood T cell repertoires in COVID-19. Study-wide background: Sites across the United States, Italy and Spain contributed samples from acute and convalescent COVID-19.

Trimming cost V 5 bases and J 6 bases; bases outside gene matches: 11. CDR1 SEHNR and CDR2 FQNEAQ come from the germline V gene (reference sequence). The CDR3 sequence is 16 residues long. In the source study's methods: Nucleated cell counts were estimated from reference gene primer amplification. Profiling relied on immunoSEQ multiplex PCR, and the TCRdb table lists in-frame clones only, not all of them. V and J calls and clone size are given by that table; D and trimming were obtained from the DNA. The sample yields about 170,000 clones, 88% seen once. The sequenced material came from peripheral blood. The rearrangement joins TRBV7-9 to TRBJ2-1; TRBD2 agrees at 9 bases. This sequence originates from a man in his fifties who had recovered from COVID-19. The CDR3 protein is CASSPRGKREANEQFF. The CDR3 nucleotides read TGTGCCAGCAGCCCGAGGGGGAAGCGGGAGGCCAATGAGCAGTTCTTC.